This T cell receptor beta chain was found in a study of blood T cell repertoires in COVID-19. Here immunoSEQ multiplex PCR was the method, and the copy in TCRdb shows in-frame clones only, minus some. The repertoire has under 200,000 clones, 86% of them found once; the top ten carry 5.6%. V trimming: 10 bases; J trimming: 8 bases; junction bases outside the gene matches: 17. CDR3 length: 16 amino acids. Germline V CDR1 and CDR2: LNHDA, SQIVND (reference sequence). This clonotype was obtained from a middle-aged man with acute COVID-19. The chain recombines TRBV19 with TRBJ2-1, with 10 bases fitting TRBD2. The specimen sequenced was PBMCs or T cells enriched from blood (not recorded which). In DNA, the CDR3 is TGTGCCACCCTCCGGCGCACTAGCGGGACTGGCGATGAGCAGTTCTTC. Protein product: CATLRRTSGTGDEQFF. Combining the CDR3 with reference TRBV19 and TRBJ2-1 gives the whole variable domain DGGITQSPKYLFRKEGQNVTLSCEQNLNHDAMYWYRQDPGQGLRLIYYSQIVNDFQKGDIAEGYSVSREKKESFPLTVTSAQKNPTAFYLCATLRRTSGTGDEQFFGPGTRLTVL.